The 5 T cell receptor beta chains reported below all come from one sample, sequenced in a study of blood T cells in healthy people across ages. A second PCR of roughly 7 to 11 cycles used a sample-barcoded 5' primer and a J-beta primer mix. TCRdb re-derived calls from the 5' RACE reads in MiXCR, one entry per CDR3 protein. The data contain some 790,000 distinct CDR3 sequences, under 35% of them singletons. Input material: blood. These receptor sequences come from a woman at least 80 years old in good health.

This sequence joins TRBV20-1 and TRBJ2-2; 10 nucleotides line up with TRBD2. This CDR3 spans 15 amino acids. V was clipped by 3 bases and J by 4 bases; unmatched bases: 5. Germline V CDR1 and CDR2: DFQATT, SNEGSKA (reference sequence). The CDR3 sequence is CSARIAGGPTGELFF. As DNA, the CDR3 is TGCAGTGCTAGGATAGCGGGGGGCCCCACCGGGGAGCTGTTTTTT.

The rearrangement joins TRBV20-1 to TRBJ2-3, with a weak D call TRBD1 (5 bases). The V and J ends lost 1 base and 3 bases respectively, with 14 bases between them. CDR1 DFQATT and CDR2 SNEGSKA come from the germline V gene (reference sequence). This CDR3 region has 15 residues. The CDR3, as DNA: TGCAGTGCTAGAGGATTTAAGGGGCTTACAGATACGCAGTATTTT. Its protein product is CSARGFKGLTDTQYF.

The sample holds many counts of this clonotype. The rearrangement links TRBV5-4 to TRBJ2-5; tentatively, D is TRBD1 or TRBD2 (5 bases each). Trimming took off 3 bases at V and 4 bases at J, with 13 bases between the two ends. This CDR3 comprises 14 residues. The V gene's germline CDR1 is SGHNT and CDR2 YYREEE (reference sequence). CDR3 amino acids: CASSSIGAGETQYF. The CDR3 DNA sequence: TGTGCCAGCAGCTCTATTGGGGCGGGAGAGACCCAGTACTTC.

This clonotype was recorded at least ten times. This chain links TRBV4-3 with TRBJ2-1; 14 bases fit TRBD2. Trimming removed 0 bases from V and 8 bases from J; junction bases left unmatched: 12. Germline-derived CDR1 and CDR2 are LGHNA and YSLEER. The CDR3 is made up of 19 amino acids. CDR3 protein: CASSQDRMAGLAGDYEQFF. In DNA, the CDR3 is TGCGCCAGCAGCCAAGATCGGATGGCGGGACTAGCGGGGGATTATGAGCAGTTCTTC.

The V gene is TRBV20-1, the J gene TRBJ1-5; D gene ambiguous. V lost 0 bases and J lost 12, with 6 bases in between. The CDR3 totals 10 residues. Per germline, CDR1 DFQATT and CDR2 SNEGSKA (reference sequence). The CDR3 coding sequence is TGCAGTGCTAGAGAGGAGTTCCAGCATTTT. Residues: CSAREEFQHF.